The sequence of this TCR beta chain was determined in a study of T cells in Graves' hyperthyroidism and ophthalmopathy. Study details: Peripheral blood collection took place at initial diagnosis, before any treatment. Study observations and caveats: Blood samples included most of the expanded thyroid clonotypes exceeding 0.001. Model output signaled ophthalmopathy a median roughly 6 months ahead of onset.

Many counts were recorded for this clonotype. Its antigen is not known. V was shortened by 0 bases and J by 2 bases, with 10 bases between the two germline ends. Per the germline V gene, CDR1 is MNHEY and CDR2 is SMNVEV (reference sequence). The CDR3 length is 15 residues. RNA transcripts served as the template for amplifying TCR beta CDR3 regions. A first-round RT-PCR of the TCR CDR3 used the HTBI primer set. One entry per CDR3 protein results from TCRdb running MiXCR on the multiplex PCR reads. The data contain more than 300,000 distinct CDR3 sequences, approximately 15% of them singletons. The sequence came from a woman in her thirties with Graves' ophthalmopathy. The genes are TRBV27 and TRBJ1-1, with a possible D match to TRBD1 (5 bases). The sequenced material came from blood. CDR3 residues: CASSLSGARNTEAFF. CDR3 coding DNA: TGTGCCAGCAGTTTATCAGGGGCGAGAAACACTGAAGCTTTCTTT.